This T cell receptor (beta chain) was identified in a study of T cells in Graves' hyperthyroidism and ophthalmopathy. This clonotype was counted ten times or more. The antigen is undetermined. Study-wide points: Appearing also in blood were most of the thyroid clonotypes expanded above 0.001.

For the diagnoses, clinical symptoms, serum thyroxine and TRAb, thyroid ultrasound and orbital computed tomography were used. Amplification of TCR beta CDR3 regions was performed using RNA transcripts as template. A first-round RT-PCR of the TCR CDR3 used the HTBI primer set. One entry per CDR3 protein results from TCRdb running MiXCR on the multiplex PCR reads. Found here are about 640,000 distinct CDR3 sequences, less than 25% of them singletons; the top ten hold over 30%. The receptor was derived from a man aged 25-45 years with Graves' ophthalmopathy. The material sequenced was blood.

The DNA for the CDR3 is TGTGCCAGCAGCTTAGCAAATATACAGGGGATGGTATATGAGCAGTTCTTC. It translates to CASSLANIQGMVYEQFF. The rearrangement joins TRBV7-2 to TRBJ2-1, with 7 positions matching TRBD1. V lost 0 bases to trimming and J lost 8 bases; unmatched junction nucleotides: 13. Germline CDR1 is SGHTA and CDR2 is FQGNSA. The CDR3 loop spans 17 amino acids.